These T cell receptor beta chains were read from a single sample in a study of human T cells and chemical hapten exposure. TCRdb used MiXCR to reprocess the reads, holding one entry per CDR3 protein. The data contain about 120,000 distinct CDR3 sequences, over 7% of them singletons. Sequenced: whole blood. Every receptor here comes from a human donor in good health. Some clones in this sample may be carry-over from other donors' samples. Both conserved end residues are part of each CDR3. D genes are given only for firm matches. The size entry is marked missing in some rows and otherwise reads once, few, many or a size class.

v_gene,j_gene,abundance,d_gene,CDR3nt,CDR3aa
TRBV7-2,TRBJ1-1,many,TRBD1,TGTGCCAGCAGCATCGGTCCCAGGGGGACTGAAGCTTTCTTT,CASSIGPRGTEAFF
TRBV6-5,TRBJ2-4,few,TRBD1,TGTGCCAGCAGGTCCGGGACAGGGTCCATAAACATTCAGTACTTC,CASRSGTGSINIQYF
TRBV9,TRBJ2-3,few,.,TGTGCCAGCAGCTCGGAGGGATCCACAGATACGCAGTATTTT,CASSSEGSTDTQYF
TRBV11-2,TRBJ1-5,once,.,TGTGCCAGCAGCTTAGGGCCAGATAGCAATCAGCCCCAGCATTTT,CASSLGPDSNQPQHF
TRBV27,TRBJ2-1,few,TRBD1,TGTGCCAGCAGTAAACAGGGGGCGCGAAGGAATGAGCAGTTCTTC,CASSKQGARRNEQFF
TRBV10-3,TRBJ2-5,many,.,TGTGCCATCATGACGGAAGAGACCCAGTACTTC,CAIMTEETQYF
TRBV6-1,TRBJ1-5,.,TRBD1,TGTGCCAGCAGGGGACAGAGAATTTATAGCAATCAGCCCCAGCATTTT,CASRGQRIYSNQPQHF
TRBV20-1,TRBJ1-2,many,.,TGCAGTGCTCTCACCGGGACCCAATATGGCTACACCTTC,CSALTGTQYGYTF
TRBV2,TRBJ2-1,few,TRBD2,TGTGCCAGCAGTGACGCCGGACTAGCGGGAGAAGAGAATGAGCAGTTCTTC,CASSDAGLAGEENEQFF
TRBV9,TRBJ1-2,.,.,TGTGCCAGCAGCGTAGTCTCCGGGACCCCAGGAAGCTACACCTTC,CASSVVSGTPGSYTF
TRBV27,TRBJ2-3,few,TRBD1,TGTGCCAGCAGTTTAGACAGGGCGACAGATACGCAGTATTTT,CASSLDRATDTQYF
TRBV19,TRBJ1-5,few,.,TGTGCCAGTAGTATCGGGGACGATAGCAATCAGCCCCAGCATTTT,CASSIGDDSNQPQHF
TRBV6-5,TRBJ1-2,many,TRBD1,TGTGCCAGCAGTTACAACCCGACAGGGAGCTATGGCTACACCTTC,CASSYNPTGSYGYTF
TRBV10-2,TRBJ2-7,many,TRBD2,TGCGCCAGCAGCTTACAGGGACGGGAGGGCTACGAGCAGTACTTC,CASSLQGREGYEQYF
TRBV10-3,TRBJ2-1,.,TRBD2,TGTGCCACCGTACTAGCGGGACGGGATGAGCAGTTCTTC,CATVLAGRDEQFF
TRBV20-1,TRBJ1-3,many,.,TGCAGTGCTAGTGTTCCGGGATCCTCCGCTGGAAACACCATATATTTT,CSASVPGSSAGNTIYF
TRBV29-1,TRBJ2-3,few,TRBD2,TGCAGCGTTGTCCCCCTTAGACTAGCGAGCACAGATACGCAGTATTTT,CSVVPLRLASTDTQYF
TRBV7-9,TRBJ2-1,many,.,TGTGCCAGCAGCCCAACCACAGGAGAGTCCTACAATGAGCAGTTCTTC,CASSPTTGESYNEQFF
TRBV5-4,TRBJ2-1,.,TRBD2,TGTGCCAGCAGCCCTACCATCTTGACTAGCTATAATGAGCAGTTCTTC,CASSPTILTSYNEQFF
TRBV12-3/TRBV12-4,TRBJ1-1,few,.,TGTGCCAGCAGTTCCTTCATCGGGACTGAAGCTTTCTTT,CASSSFIGTEAFF
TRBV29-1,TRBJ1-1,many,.,TGCAGCGTTGAACTAAGGGCTTTGGACACTGAAGCTTTCTTT,CSVELRALDTEAFF
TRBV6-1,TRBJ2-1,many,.,TGTGCCAGCAGCGTGGGACAAGAATCCTACAATGAGCAGTTCTTC,CASSVGQESYNEQFF
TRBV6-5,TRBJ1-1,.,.,TGTGCCAGCAGTTACTCGACGCCCGGATTACGTCCATCCAACACTGAAGCTTTCTTT,CASSYSTPGLRPSNTEAFF
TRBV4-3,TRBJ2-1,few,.,TGCGCCAGCAGCCAAGATCTCTTGGCGGTTGAGCAGTTCTTC,CASSQDLLAVEQFF
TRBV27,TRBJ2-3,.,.,TGTGCCAGCAGTCCCCGCCCAGGGACAGATACGCAGTATTTT,CASSPRPGTDTQYF
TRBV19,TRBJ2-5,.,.,TGTGCCAGTAGTATAGCAACAGCCGGACGAGGAGAGACCCAGTACTTC,CASSIATAGRGETQYF